What follows is one TCR beta chain and its context. Its antigen is still unknown. No base quality values were provided; no much bigger clone lies one nucleotide off. The data are from a study of early T cells in non-severe SARS-CoV-2 infection (dated by TCRdb to the early 2020s). Broadly, across the study: Because TCR sequencing was done on bulk RNA from unsorted whole blood, the alpha and beta chains could not be paired. Overall results and qualifications from the work: VDJdb matching was skewed toward anti-spike CD8 responses and likely underestimated virus-specific expansions by missing private and CD4 specificities.

From the germline V gene, CDR1 is SGHVS and CDR2 is FNYEAQ. Relative to germline, V is 1 base shorter and J is 6 bases shorter, with 13 bases between their ends. Including the terminal cysteine and phenylalanine, the CDR3 comprises 14 residues. Here the CDR3 DNA is all that survives: 42 bases in frame from base 1. Library preparation used 5' RACE. Instrument used: NextSeq 500. In the TCR library protocol, unique molecular identifiers were attached to individual cDNA molecules to correct for PCR bias and sequencing error. Sequencing covered both TCR alpha and beta chains, and within each sample the abundances of alpha and beta sequences were tightly co-correlated. Under the source paper's analysis protocol: Decombinator V4 was used to perform V gene, J gene and CDR3 annotation of TCR sequences. TCRs were defined as expanded if a significant change between any two time points was detected under a Poisson model with p below 0.0001. TCR abundances were normalised to the total number of TCRs sequenced in each sample and reported as counts per million. TRAV1-2 paired with TRAJ12, TRAJ20 or TRAJ33 defined MAIT TCRs, while TRAV10 paired with TRAJ18 defined iNKT TCRs. VDJdb, accessed 1 November 2021, was searched for CMV, EBV and SARS-CoV-2 annotated TCRs, excluding TCRs annotated for multiple antigens. TCRdb passed the public sequencing reads through fastp at Q25 and MiXCR, retaining productive beta sequences. Rows with one shared CDR3 protein collapse into an entry with the most common genes and DNA. For this entry, the V and J calls and clone size follow TCRdb and not the study's own pipeline. The sample includes under 85,000 distinct CDR3 sequences, with about an eighth observed a single time. 5% to 7% of the sample is taken by the ten largest.

Set within a cohort of healthcare workers in London, UK, this nested case-control study involved weekly PCR testing of nasopharyngeal swabs along with blood sampling. Healthcare workers were recruited between 23 and 31 March 2020, during the week of the UK lockdown, and were followed weekly for up to about 16 weeks. This specimen consisted of whole blood, obtained at baseline. This receptor was identified in an adult who was a healthcare worker with PCR-confirmed SARS-CoV-2 infection or an uninfected control (not recorded which). Recombination connected TRBV7-6 to TRBJ2-7; TRBD2 is a weak D gene call, 6 bases matching. Here the CDR3 is given as CASSLERGAREQYF. The DNA sequence reads TGTGCCAGCAGCTTAGAGCGCGGGGCGCGCGAGCAGTACTTC.